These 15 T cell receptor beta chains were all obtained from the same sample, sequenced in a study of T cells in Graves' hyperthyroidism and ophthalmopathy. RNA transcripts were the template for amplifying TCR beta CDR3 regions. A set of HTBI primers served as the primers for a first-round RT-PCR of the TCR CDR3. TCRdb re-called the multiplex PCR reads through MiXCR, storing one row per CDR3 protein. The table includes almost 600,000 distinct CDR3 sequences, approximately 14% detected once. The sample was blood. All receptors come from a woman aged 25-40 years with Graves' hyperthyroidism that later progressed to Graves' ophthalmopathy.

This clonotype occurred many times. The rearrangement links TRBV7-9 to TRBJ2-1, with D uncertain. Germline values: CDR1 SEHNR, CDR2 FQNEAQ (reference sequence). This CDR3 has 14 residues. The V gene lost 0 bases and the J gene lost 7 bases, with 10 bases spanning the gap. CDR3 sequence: CASSLAGKTNEQFF. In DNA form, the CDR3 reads TGTGCCAGCAGCTTAGCGGGAAAGACGAATGAGCAGTTCTTC.

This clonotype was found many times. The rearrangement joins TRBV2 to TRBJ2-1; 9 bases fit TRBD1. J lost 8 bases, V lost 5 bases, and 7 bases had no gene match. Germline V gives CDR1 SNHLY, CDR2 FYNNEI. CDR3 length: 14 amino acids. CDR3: CASSLGTGMDEQFF. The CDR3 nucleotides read TGTGCCAGCAGTCTAGGGACAGGGATGGATGAGCAGTTCTTC.

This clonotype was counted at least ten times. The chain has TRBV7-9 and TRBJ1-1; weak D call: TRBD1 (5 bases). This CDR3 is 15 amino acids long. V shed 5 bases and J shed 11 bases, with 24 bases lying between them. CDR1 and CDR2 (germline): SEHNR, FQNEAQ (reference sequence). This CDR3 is CASSSTTGLSIMAFF. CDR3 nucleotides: TGTGCCAGCAGCAGTACAACAGGACTATCAATCATGGCTTTCTTT.

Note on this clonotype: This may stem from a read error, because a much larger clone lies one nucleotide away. The CDR3 protein is CASSLLGINCGYTF. The CDR3 DNA sequence: TGTGCCAGCAGCTTGCTGGGGATCAACTGTGGCTACACCTTC. V gene TRBV5-8 combines with J gene TRBJ1-2; D unclear. Per the germline V gene, CDR1 is SGHTS and CDR2 is YDEGEE. This CDR3 is 14 amino acids long.

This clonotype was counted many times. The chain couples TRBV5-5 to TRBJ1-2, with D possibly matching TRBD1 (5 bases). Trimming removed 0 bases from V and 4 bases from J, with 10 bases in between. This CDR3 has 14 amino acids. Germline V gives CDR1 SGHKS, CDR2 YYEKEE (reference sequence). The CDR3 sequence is CASSLGTSFYGYTF. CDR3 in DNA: TGTGCCAGCAGCTTGGGGACATCGTTCTATGGCTACACCTTC.

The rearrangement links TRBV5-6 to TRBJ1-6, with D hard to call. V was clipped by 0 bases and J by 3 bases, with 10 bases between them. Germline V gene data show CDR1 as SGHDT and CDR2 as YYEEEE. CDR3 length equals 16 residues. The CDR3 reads CASSLGDTIYNSPLHF. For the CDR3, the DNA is TGTGCCAGCAGCTTGGGAGACACTATCTATAATTCACCCCTCCACTTT.

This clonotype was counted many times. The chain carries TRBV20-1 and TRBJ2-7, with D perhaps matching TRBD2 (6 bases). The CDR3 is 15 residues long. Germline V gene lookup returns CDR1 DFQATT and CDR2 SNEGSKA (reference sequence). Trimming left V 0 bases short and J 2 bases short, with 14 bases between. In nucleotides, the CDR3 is TGCAGTGCTAGAGATATGGGGGGTTCCACCTACGAGCAGTACTTC. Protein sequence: CSARDMGGSTYEQYF.

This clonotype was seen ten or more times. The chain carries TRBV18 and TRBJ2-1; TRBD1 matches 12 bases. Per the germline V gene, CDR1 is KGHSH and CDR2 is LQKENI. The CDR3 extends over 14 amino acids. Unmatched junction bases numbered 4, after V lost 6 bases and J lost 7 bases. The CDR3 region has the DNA TGTGCCAGCTCGGGACAGGGGGCGCGTAATGAGCAGTTCTTC. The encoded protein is CASSGQGARNEQFF.

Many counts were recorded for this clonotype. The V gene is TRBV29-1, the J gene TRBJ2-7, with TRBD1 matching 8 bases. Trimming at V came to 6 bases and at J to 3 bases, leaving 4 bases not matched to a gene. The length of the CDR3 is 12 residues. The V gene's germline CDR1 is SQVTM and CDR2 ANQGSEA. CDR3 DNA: TGCAGCGTGACCACAGGGGGCTACGAGCAGTACTTC. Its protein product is CSVTTGGYEQYF.

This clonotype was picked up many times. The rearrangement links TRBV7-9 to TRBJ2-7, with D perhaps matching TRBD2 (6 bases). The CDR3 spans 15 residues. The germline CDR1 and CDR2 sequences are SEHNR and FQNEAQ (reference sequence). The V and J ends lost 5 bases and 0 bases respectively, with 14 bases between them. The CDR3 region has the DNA TGTGCCAGCAGCCCCCGGGACTCATACTCCTACGAGCAGTACTTC. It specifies CASSPRDSYSYEQYF.

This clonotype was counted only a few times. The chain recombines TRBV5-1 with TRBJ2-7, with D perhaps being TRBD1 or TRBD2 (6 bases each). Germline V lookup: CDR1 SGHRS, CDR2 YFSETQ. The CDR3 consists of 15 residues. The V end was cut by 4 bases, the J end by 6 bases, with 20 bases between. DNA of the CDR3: TGCGCCAGCAGCCCGACCTATCAGGGGCGGGGCGAGCAGTACTTC. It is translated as CASSPTYQGRGEQYF.

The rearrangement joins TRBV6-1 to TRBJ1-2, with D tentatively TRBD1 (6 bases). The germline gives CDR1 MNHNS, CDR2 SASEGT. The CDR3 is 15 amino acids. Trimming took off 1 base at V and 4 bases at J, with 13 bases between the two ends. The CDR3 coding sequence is TGTGCCAGCAGTGAAGAAGGTACAGGGAGCTATGGCTACACCTTC. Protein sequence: CASSEEGTGSYGYTF.

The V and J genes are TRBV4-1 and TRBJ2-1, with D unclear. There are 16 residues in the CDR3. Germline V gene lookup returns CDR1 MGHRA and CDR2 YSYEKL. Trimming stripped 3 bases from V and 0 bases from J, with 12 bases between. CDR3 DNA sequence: TGCGCCAGCAGCCACGGTGACGGATCCTCCTACAATGAGCAGTTCTTC. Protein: CASSHGDGSSYNEQFF.

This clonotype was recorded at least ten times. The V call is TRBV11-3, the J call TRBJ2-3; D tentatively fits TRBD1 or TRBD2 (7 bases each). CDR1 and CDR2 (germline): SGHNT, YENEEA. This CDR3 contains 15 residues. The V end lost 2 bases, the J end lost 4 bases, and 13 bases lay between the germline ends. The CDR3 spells CASSLLAGGADTQYF. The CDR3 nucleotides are TGTGCCAGCAGCTTATTGGCAGGGGGGGCAGATACGCAGTATTTT.

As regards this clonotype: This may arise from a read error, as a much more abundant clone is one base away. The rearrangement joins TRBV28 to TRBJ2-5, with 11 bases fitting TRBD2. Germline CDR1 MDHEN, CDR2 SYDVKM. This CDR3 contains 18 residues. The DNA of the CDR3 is TGTACCAGCAGTTTTGAACTAGCGGGAGCAGGGGGAGCCGAGACCCAGTACTTC. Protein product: CTSSFELAGAGGAETQYF.